This T cell receptor beta chain is from a study of T cell responses to AZD1222 COVID-19 vaccine. Study-level findings and limits: Within unmutated variant regions lay the reported targets of nearly half of spike-specific TCRs.

Between the trimmed V and J ends, which lost 5 bases and 7 bases, there was a span of 21 bases. Germline values: CDR1 MNHEY, CDR2 SVGEGT. This CDR3 has 16 amino acids. Worth noting for this clone: Its antigen is not identified.

Clones were read by immunoSEQ multiplex PCR, and TCRdb kept only the in-frame ones, dropping some. Of about 120,000 clones listed, about 86% are singletons. This sequence was found in an adult who received the AZD1222 COVID-19 vaccine. Specimen: peripheral blood, collected 28 days after the second AZD1222 dose. V and J are TRBV6-2 or TRBV6-3 and TRBJ1-5; weak D call: TRBD1 (6 bases). The CDR3 nucleotides are TGTGCCAGCAGTGCTCAGGGGTATAGTTTTGCGCAGCCCCAGCATTTT. As protein: CASSAQGYSFAQPQHF.